This T cell receptor beta chain was observed in a study of CD8+ T cells in alopecia areata. Isolated RNA was reverse transcribed into cDNA used as the sequencing template. Clones were read by immunoSEQ multiplex PCR, and TCRdb kept only the in-frame ones, dropping some. The sample has 110,000 or so clones, 35% to 45% seen once. This CDR3 is 14 amino acids long. Trimming cost V 1 base and J 7 bases; bases outside gene matches: 3. Germline V gene lookup returns CDR1 SGHTA and CDR2 FQGNSA. The clonotype comes from a human donor with alopecia areata. This chain joins TRBV7-2 and TRBJ2-1; 8 nucleotides agree with TRBD2. The sequenced sample consisted of CD4+ T cells sorted from blood. CDR3 nucleotide sequence: TGTGCCAGCAGCTTAGGGACTAGCTTGAATGAGCAGTTCTTC. Translating it yields CASSLGTSLNEQFF.